The clone carrying this T cell receptor beta chain occurred many times. The antigen remains unidentified. This specimen belongs to a study of T cells in Graves' hyperthyroidism and ophthalmopathy. Findings and limits, study-wide: Expanded thyroid clonotypes (above 0.001) were mostly also found in blood.

TCR beta CDR3 regions were amplified from RNA. When the TCR CDR3 underwent first-round RT-PCR, the HTBI primer set was used. TCRdb passed the multiplex PCR reads through MiXCR, listing each CDR3 protein once. The sample holds about 350,000 distinct CDR3 sequences; 15% to 20% are singletons and the top ten take roughly a sixth. Germline CDR1 and CDR2: MNHEY and SVGAGI. Unmatched junction bases numbered 12, after V lost 6 bases and J lost 1 base. This CDR3 region has 16 residues. The rearrangement joins TRBV6-5 to TRBJ2-7; 7 bases are a match to TRBD2. The sequenced material came from blood. This receptor was taken from a woman in her thirties or forties with Graves' ophthalmopathy. Here the CDR3 reads CASRDSTGAGSYEQYF. The CDR3 DNA reads as TGTGCCAGCAGGGACTCTACTGGAGCGGGATCCTACGAGCAGTACTTC.